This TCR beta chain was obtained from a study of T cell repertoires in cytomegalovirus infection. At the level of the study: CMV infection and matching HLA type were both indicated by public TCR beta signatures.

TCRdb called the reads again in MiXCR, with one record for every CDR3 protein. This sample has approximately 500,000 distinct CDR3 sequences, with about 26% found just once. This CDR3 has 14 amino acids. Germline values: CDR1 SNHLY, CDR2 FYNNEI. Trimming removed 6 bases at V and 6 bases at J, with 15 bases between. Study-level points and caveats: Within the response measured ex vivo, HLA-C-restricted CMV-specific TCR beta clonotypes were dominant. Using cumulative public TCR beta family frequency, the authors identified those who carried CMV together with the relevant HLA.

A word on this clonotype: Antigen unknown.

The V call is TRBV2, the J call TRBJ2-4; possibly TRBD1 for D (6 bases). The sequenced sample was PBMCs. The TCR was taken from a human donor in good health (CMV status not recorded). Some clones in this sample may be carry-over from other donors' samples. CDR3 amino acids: CASRARTDINIQYF. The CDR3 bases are TGTGCCAGCAGAGCCAGGACAGACATAAACATTCAGTACTTC.